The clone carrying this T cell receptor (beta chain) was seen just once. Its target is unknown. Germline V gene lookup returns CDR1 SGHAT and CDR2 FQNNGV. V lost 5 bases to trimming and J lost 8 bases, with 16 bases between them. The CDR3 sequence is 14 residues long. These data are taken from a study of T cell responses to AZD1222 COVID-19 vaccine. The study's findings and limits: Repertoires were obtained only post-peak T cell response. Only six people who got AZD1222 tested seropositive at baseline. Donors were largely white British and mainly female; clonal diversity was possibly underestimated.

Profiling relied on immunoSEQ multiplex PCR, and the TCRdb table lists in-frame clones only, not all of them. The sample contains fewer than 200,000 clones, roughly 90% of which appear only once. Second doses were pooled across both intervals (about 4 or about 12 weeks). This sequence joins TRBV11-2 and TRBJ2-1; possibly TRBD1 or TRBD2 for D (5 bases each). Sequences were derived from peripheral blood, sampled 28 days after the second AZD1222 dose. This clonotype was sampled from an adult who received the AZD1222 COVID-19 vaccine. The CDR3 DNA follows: TGTGCCAGCAGCCTGGGGCAGGCGAGGGATGAGCAGTTCTTC. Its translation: CASSLGQARDEQFF.